These T cell receptor beta chains were read from a single sample in a study of OX40 agonist ivuxolimab in advanced cancers. Sequencing was performed with immunoSEQ multiplex PCR; in TCRdb, only in-frame clones are kept and a portion is missing. Of some 74,000 clones listed, approximately 85% are singletons. The material sequenced was CD4+ or CD8+ T cells sorted from blood, taken in a trial of the OX40 agonist ivuxolimab. All receptors come from an adult with an advanced solid tumor such as melanoma, head and neck, liver or kidney cancer. Each CDR3 is given without its conserved first and last residue. Fields, in order: V gene, J gene, CDR3 protein.

>TRBV11-3|TRBJ2-7
ASSPPRAGAEQY
>TRBV7-9|TRBJ2-1
ASSPDTIYNEQF
>TRBV5-4|TRBJ1-1
ASSPDRGRRMNTEAF
>TRBV11-2|TRBJ2-7
ASSFTGVGYEQY
>TRBV6-1|TRBJ2-1
ASSETHRGEEQF
>TRBV7-9|TRBJ1-2
ASSPSGGGSYGYT
>TRBV19|TRBJ1-6
ASNHRDRNNSPLH
>TRBV5-1|TRBJ2-2
ASSKGTLNTGELF
>TRBV10-3|TRBJ2-7
AVLGGGTEQY
>TRBV5-5|TRBJ1-2
ASSSGTGLSGYT
>TRBV7-6|TRBJ2-5
ASSPGTSGGRGETQY
>TRBV5-1|TRBJ2-5
ASSPTPTSGQETQY
>TRBV5-1|TRBJ2-5
ASSMGHQGETQY
>TRBV15|TRBJ1-4
ATSGGTNEKLF
>TRBV11-3|TRBJ2-1
ASSPWTGFGSEQF
>TRBV29-1|TRBJ2-1
SVDMRGHSYNEQF
>TRBV15|TRBJ2-1
ATSRGTGGSYNEQF